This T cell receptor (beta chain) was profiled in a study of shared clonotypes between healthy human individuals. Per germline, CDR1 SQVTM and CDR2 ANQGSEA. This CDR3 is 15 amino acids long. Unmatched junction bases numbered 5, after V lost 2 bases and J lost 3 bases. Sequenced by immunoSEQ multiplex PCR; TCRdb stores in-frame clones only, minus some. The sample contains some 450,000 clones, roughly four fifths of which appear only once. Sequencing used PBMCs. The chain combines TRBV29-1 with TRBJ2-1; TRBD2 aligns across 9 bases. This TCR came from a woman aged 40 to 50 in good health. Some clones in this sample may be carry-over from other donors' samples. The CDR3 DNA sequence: TGCAGCGTTGAATTGGGACTAGCCGGCTACAATGAGCAGTTCTTC. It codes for CSVELGLAGYNEQFF.